These 30 T cell receptor beta chains were all obtained from the same sample, sequenced in a study of cytomegalovirus exposure and HLA in healthy donors. The PCR ran on 60 Vbeta and 13 Jbeta primers. Generated by immunoSEQ multiplex PCR, the TCRdb table keeps only in-frame clones and is missing some. Among about 120,000 clones listed, around three quarters were seen once. The specimen sequenced was PBMCs. The receptors shown here come from a man aged 45-65 years in good health and CMV-seropositive.

The chain links TRBV19 to TRBJ1-5; 8 positions agree with TRBD1. This CDR3 spans 16 amino acids. CDR1 and CDR2 from the germline V gene are LNHDA and SQIVND (reference sequence). The trim removed 5 bases at V and 4 bases at J, leaving 10 bases unmatched. CDR3 DNA sequence: TGTGCCAGTAGTTTCGGTGGACAGGGCTGGAATCAGCCCCAGCATTTT. Translating gives CASSFGGQGWNQPQHF. Combining the CDR3 with reference TRBV19 and TRBJ1-5 gives the whole variable domain DGGITQSPKYLFRKEGQNVTLSCEQNLNHDAMYWYRQDPGQGLRLIYYSQIVNDFQKGDIAEGYSVSREKKESFPLTVTSAQKNPTAFYLCASSFGGQGWNQPQHFGDGTRLSIL.

The rearrangement uses TRBV19 and TRBJ1-1; 8 positions match TRBD1. J was trimmed by 3 bases and V by 6 bases; bases with no gene match: 6. Germline assignment: CDR1 LNHDA and CDR2 SQIVND (reference sequence). The CDR3 loop spans 14 amino acids. The CDR3 sequence: CASSRQGKDTEAFF. The CDR3 nucleotides are TGTGCCAGTAGCAGACAGGGGAAGGACACTGAAGCTTTCTTT.

Only one count was recorded for this clone. J is TRBJ2-6 and V is TRBV7-9; 7 nucleotides agree with TRBD1. CDR1 and CDR2 (germline): SEHNR, FQNEAQ (reference sequence). With 5 bases clipped from V and 1 base from J, the junction kept 5 bases outside the gene matches. The CDR3 extends over 16 amino acids. Written as DNA, the CDR3 is TGTGCCAGCAGCGCCCAGACAGGGTCTGGGGCCAACGTCCTGACTTTC. Translated: CASSAQTGSGANVLTF.

This chain connects TRBV7-2 to TRBJ1-5; TRBD1 is a possible D gene (5 bases). Trimming took 4 bases from V and 2 from J, leaving 15 bases between them. The CDR3 covers 16 residues. Germline lookup yields CDR1 SGHTA and CDR2 FQGNSA. CDR3 nucleotides: TGTGCCAGCAGCTCTATCCGGGGGAGGGGCAATCAGCCCCAGCATTTT. Encoded protein: CASSSIRGRGNQPQHF.

The chain joins TRBV5-4 to TRBJ1-6; D might be TRBD1 (6 bases). V lost 4 bases and J 5 bases, leaving 10 bases between the germline ends. Germline V gene data show CDR1 as SGHNT and CDR2 as YYREEE (reference sequence). This CDR3 comprises 14 residues. CDR3: CASSHRDNNSPLHF. The CDR3, as DNA: TGTGCCAGCAGCCACAGGGACAATAATTCACCCCTCCACTTT.

The V gene is TRBV9, the J gene TRBJ2-7; maybe TRBD2 (6 bases). The CDR3 loop spans 15 amino acids. Germline values: CDR1 SGDLS, CDR2 YYNGEE. With 0 bases removed from V and 2 bases from J, the gap between germline ends came to 12 bases. The DNA for the CDR3 is TGTGCCAGCAGCGTAGTGGCGGGATATACCTACGAGCAGTACTTC. Encoded protein: CASSVVAGYTYEQYF.

The chain combines TRBV5-6 with TRBJ2-1, with TRBD2 matching over 7 bases. From germline, CDR1 is SGHDT and CDR2 YYEEEE. The CDR3 has 15 residues. V lost 2 bases to trimming and J lost 7 bases; unmatched junction nucleotides: 9. The CDR3 is CASSFRTGGRNEQFF. The CDR3 nucleotides read TGTGCCAGCAGCTTCCGTACGGGCGGGAGAAATGAGCAGTTCTTC.

The rearrangement uses TRBV7-2 and TRBJ2-5, with D perhaps TRBD2 (6 bases). CDR1 is SGHTA, CDR2 FQGNSA, per germline. V lost 3 bases to trimming and J lost 7 bases, with 21 bases between them. The CDR3 totals 16 residues. CDR3 DNA: TGTGCCAGCAGCTTGGGTGCCGGCGGGGCACGGGGGACCCAGTACTTC. It yields the protein CASSLGAGGARGTQYF.

This clone was detected only a few times. The chain couples TRBV7-9 to TRBJ2-1, with 15 bases matching TRBD2. Germline V gene data show CDR1 as SEHNR and CDR2 as FQNEAQ (reference sequence). J lost 7 bases, V lost 5 bases, and 6 bases had no gene match. This CDR3 has 16 amino acids. CDR3 region: CASSAGTSGRRNEQFF. In DNA form, the CDR3 reads TGTGCCAGCAGCGCTGGGACTAGCGGGAGGAGAAATGAGCAGTTCTTC.

V gene TRBV19 combines with J gene TRBJ1-2; TRBD1 matches 10 bases. Germline assignment: CDR1 LNHDA and CDR2 SQIVND (reference sequence). V dropped 6 bases and J dropped 2; count of bases not matched to a gene: 3. The CDR3 consists of 14 residues. The CDR3 loop reads CASSPGQGNYGYTF. The CDR3 nucleotides are TGTGCCAGTAGCCCGGGACAGGGGAACTATGGCTACACCTTC.

The chain recombines TRBV4-3 with TRBJ2-4; D gene ambiguous. The CDR3 is 15 amino acids. Trimming removed 0 bases from V and 3 bases from J, with 9 bases in between. Germline CDR1 reads LGHNA; CDR2 reads YSLEER. The CDR3 here is CASSQDARYKNIQYF. As DNA, the CDR3 is TGCGCCAGCAGCCAAGATGCTAGATACAAAAACATTCAGTACTTC.

V and J are TRBV18 and TRBJ2-5, with 9 bases fitting TRBD1. The CDR3 has 14 residues. Per the germline V gene, CDR1 is KGHSH and CDR2 is LQKENI. V lost 8 bases to trimming and J lost 5 bases; unmatched junction nucleotides: 9. The CDR3 nucleotides are TGTGCCAGCGTACAGGGGGCGCAACGGGAGACCCAGTACTTC. Translating it yields CASVQGAQRETQYF.

This sequence joins TRBV25-1 and TRBJ1-6, with D unclear. The CDR3 loop spans 14 amino acids. Germline CDR1 is MGHDK and CDR2 is SYGVNS. V lost 6 bases to trimming and J lost 2 bases, with 8 bases between them. The DNA for the CDR3 is TGTGCCAGCAGCGAAGACACCTATAATTCACCCCTCCACTTT. It is translated as CASSEDTYNSPLHF.

The V gene is TRBV4-2, the J gene TRBJ1-1; TRBD1 matches 7 bases. Germline V CDR1 and CDR2: LGHNA, YNFKEQ. Unmatched junction bases numbered 10, after V lost 3 bases and J lost 6 bases. The CDR3 length is 15 residues. The CDR3 region is CASSQETGVNSEAFF. CDR3 in DNA: TGTGCCAGCAGCCAGGAAACAGGGGTCAACTCTGAAGCTTTCTTT.

The V gene is TRBV28, the J gene TRBJ2-7; 7 bases are a match to TRBD2. Germline CDR1 reads MDHEN; CDR2 reads SYDVKM. The CDR3 extends over 16 amino acids. V trimming: 6 bases; J trimming: 0 bases; junction bases outside the gene matches: 11. The CDR3 sequence is CASSAPGEGRSYEQYF. The CDR3 DNA reads TGTGCCAGCAGCGCTCCGGGGGAGGGGCGCTCCTACGAGCAGTACTTC.

This clone was seen only a few times. The chain links TRBV18 to TRBJ1-2, with 7 positions matching TRBD1. This CDR3 contains 14 residues. Trimming removed 5 bases from V and 4 bases from J; junction bases left unmatched: 7. Germline assignment: CDR1 KGHSH and CDR2 LQKENI. The CDR3 DNA is TGTGCCAGCTCAATCGGACAGGCCCCCTATGGCTACACCTTC. Translation: CASSIGQAPYGYTF.

The genes are TRBV7-2 and TRBJ2-7; 8 bases are a match to TRBD2. After removal of 8 bases from V and 3 bases from J, the junction contained 6 bases not matched to a gene. In germline, CDR1 is SGHTA, CDR2 FQGNSA. The CDR3 extends over 13 amino acids. In nucleotides, the CDR3 is TGTGCCAGCGCCCCGGGGGGGGGCTACGAGCAGTACTTC. Its translation: CASAPGGGYEQYF.

The chain links TRBV20-1 to TRBJ2-3, with D possibly being TRBD1 (5 bases). In germline, CDR1 is DFQATT, CDR2 SNEGSKA (reference sequence). Trimming took 6 bases from V and 12 from J, leaving 16 bases between them. The CDR3 contains 11 residues. DNA of the CDR3: TGCAGTGCCCTAGGGGCGCAGGTTCAGTATTTT. This translates into CSALGAQVQYF.

The chain has TRBV18 and TRBJ2-6, with D possibly being TRBD1 (5 bases). This CDR3 contains 17 residues. In germline, CDR1 is KGHSH, CDR2 LQKENI. V lost 2 bases to trimming and J lost 2 bases, with 13 bases between them. CDR3 sequence reads: CASSPGRVDTGANVLTF. As DNA, the CDR3 is TGTGCCAGCTCACCAGGCAGGGTAGACACTGGGGCCAACGTCCTGACTTTC. Full variable domain (missing parts from reference TRBV18 and TRBJ2-6): NAGVMQNPRHLVRRRGQEARLRCSPMKGHSHVYWYRQLPEEGLKFMVYLQKENIIDESGMPKERFSAEFPKEGPSILRIQQVVRGDSAAYFCASSPGRVDTGANVLTFGAGSRLTVL.

The chain recombines TRBV5-1 with TRBJ2-2, with TRBD1 identical over 8 bases. The CDR3 consists of 15 residues. The V gene end was trimmed by 0 bases and the J gene end by 5 bases; junction bases not matched to a gene: 3. The germline CDR1 and CDR2 sequences are SGHRS and YFSETQ. The chain's CDR3 is CASSLAGQGTGELFF. The CDR3 coding sequence is TGCGCCAGCAGCTTGGCTGGACAGGGAACCGGGGAGCTGTTTTTT.

The V and J genes are TRBV12-5 and TRBJ1-5; tentative D call: TRBD1 (6 bases). CDR1 and CDR2 (germline): LGHNT, FRNRAP. V lost 5 bases, J lost 1 base, and 9 bases lay in between. The CDR3 length is 14 residues. CDR3 coding DNA: TGTGCTAGTGGTCCGGGGGGCAGCAATCAGCCCCAGCATTTT. Translated, it gives CASGPGGSNQPQHF.

This clone was observed once. This rearrangement joins TRBV5-1 to TRBJ1-2, with 7 bases fitting TRBD1. V shed 5 bases, J shed 4 bases, and the junction held 2 bases outside the gene matches. Per the germline V gene, CDR1 is SGHRS and CDR2 is YFSETQ. This CDR3 contains 12 residues. The CDR3 protein is CASRTGSYGYTF. The CDR3 nucleotides are TGCGCCAGCAGGACAGGGAGCTATGGCTACACCTTC.

This clone was picked up one time. V gene TRBV7-3 combines with J gene TRBJ1-1; perhaps TRBD1 as D (5 bases). V was clipped by 8 bases and J by 9 bases, with 19 bases between them. CDR3 size: 13 residues. The germline gives CDR1 SGHTA, CDR2 FQGTGA. Here the CDR3 DNA reads TGTGCCAGCGCTCCAACGGGGGGACCTAAAGCTTTCTTT. Amino acids: CASAPTGGPKAFF.

This sequence joins TRBV2 and TRBJ1-5; 10 bases fit TRBD1. Trimming cost V 6 bases and J 9 bases; bases outside gene matches: 5. Germline CDR1 and CDR2: SNHLY and FYNNEI. This CDR3 is 13 amino acids long. DNA of the CDR3: TGTGCCAGCAGCGGACAGGGGGAAGGGCCCCAGCATTTT. Protein sequence: CASSGQGEGPQHF. The full variable domain, in which reference TRBV2 and TRBJ1-5 provide the parts outside the CDR3, is EPEVTQTPSHQVTQMGQEVILRCVPISNHLYFYWYRQILGQKVEFLVSFYNNEISEKSEIFDDQFSVERPDGSNFTLKIRSTKLEDSAMYFCASSGQGEGPQHFGDGTRLSIL.

The chain joins TRBV5-4 to TRBJ1-6; the D is unclear. V was pared by 9 bases and J by 8 bases, with 21 bases between. The CDR3 extends over 15 amino acids. Germline V lookup: CDR1 SGHNT, CDR2 YYREEE (reference sequence). The CDR3: CATSLTERPDSPLHF. The DNA of the CDR3 is TGTGCCACGTCCCTCACGGAGAGGCCGGATTCACCCCTCCACTTT. The whole variable domain, filled in from reference TRBV5-4 and TRBJ1-6, reads ETGVTQSPTHLIKTRGQQVTLRCSSQSGHNTVSWYQQALGQGPQFIFQYYREEENGRGNFPPRFSGLQFPNYSSELNVNALELDDSALYLCATSLTERPDSPLHFGNGTRLTVT.

The table lists this clone with a few counts. This chain uses TRBV11-2 with TRBJ2-7; 7 bases align to TRBD1. The V and J ends lost 4 bases and 5 bases, in that order; junction bases with no gene match: 11. Germline values: CDR1 SGHAT, CDR2 FQNNGV. The CDR3 has 15 amino acids. The CDR3, as DNA: TGTGCCAGCAGCTACGAGACAGGGATGGAAAACGAGCAGTACTTC. It is translated as CASSYETGMENEQYF.

The gene calls are TRBV28 and TRBJ1-4, with D possibly TRBD1 on 6 matching bases. Germline V gene sequence: CDR1 MDHEN, CDR2 SYDVKM. Trimming removed 2 bases from V and 4 bases from J, with 17 bases in between. The CDR3 totals 17 residues. The CDR3 is CASSLLGTGLNNEKLFF. As DNA, the CDR3 is TGTGCCAGCAGTTTACTGGGAACAGGGTTGAATAATGAAAAACTGTTTTTT.

The CDR3 spells CASTQGSGVYEQYF. As DNA, the CDR3 is TGTGCCAGCACCCAGGGGTCAGGGGTTTACGAGCAGTACTTC. The chain carries TRBV6-6 and TRBJ2-7; D may be TRBD1 (6 bases). This CDR3 is 14 amino acids long. V lost 7 bases and J lost 4, with 17 bases in between. In germline, CDR1 is MNHNY, CDR2 SVGAGI (reference sequence).

The chain has TRBV5-1 and TRBJ2-1, with D perhaps matching TRBD2 (6 bases). CDR1 is SGHRS and CDR2 is YFSETQ in the germline V gene. The CDR3 is made up of 15 amino acids. The V end lost 0 bases, the J end lost 4 bases, and 11 bases lay between the germline ends. CDR3 residues: CASSLERVDYNEQFF. Written as DNA, the CDR3 is TGCGCCAGCAGCTTGGAGCGGGTTGATTACAATGAGCAGTTCTTC.

The genes are TRBV15 and TRBJ2-3; D may be TRBD2 (6 bases). The germline V gene has CDR1 LNHNV and CDR2 YYDKDF (reference sequence). Trimming pared 3 bases from V and 2 bases from J, leaving 9 bases between. The CDR3 is 14 amino acids. Here the CDR3 reads CATSSGSPTDTQYF. The CDR3 bases are TGTGCCACCAGCAGCGGGAGCCCCACAGATACGCAGTATTTT.